The next 4 T cell receptor beta chains were all read from a single sample in a study of blood T cell repertoires in COVID-19. TCRdb's copy holds only in-frame clones and misses some; the assay was immunoSEQ multiplex PCR. The table lists about 95,000 clones, 75% to 95% of them singletons. Sequencing used peripheral blood. These TCRs come from a woman aged 45 to 65 in a cohort sampled during active COVID-19.

The J gene is TRBJ2-3, the V gene TRBV21-1; the table's D call, TRBD2, was not checked against the DNA. TRBV21-1 is tagged as a pseudogene. The CDR3 is made up of 21 amino acids. In nucleotides, the CDR3 is TGTGCCAGATCCTCCACAGCGGGAGGAGGCGAAAAAAACCCCAACACAGATACGCAGTATTTT. The encoded protein is CARSSTAGGGEKNPNTDTQYF.

The rearrangement joins TRBV6-5 to TRBJ1-4, with a possible D match to TRBD1 (5 bases). Per germline, CDR1 MNHEY and CDR2 SVGAGI. Trimming stripped 5 bases from V and 0 bases from J, with 10 bases between. The CDR3 is 15 amino acids. Here the CDR3 reads CASSRQIATNEKLFF. The DNA for the CDR3 is TGTGCCAGCAGTCGACAGATTGCAACTAATGAAAAACTGTTTTTT.

The genes are TRBV7-6 and TRBJ2-1, with 7 bases identical to TRBD2. This CDR3 region has 16 residues. V trimming: 0 bases; J trimming: 7 bases; junction bases outside the gene matches: 9. Germline-derived CDR1 and CDR2 are SGHVS and FNYEAQ. The CDR3 DNA is TGTGCCAGCAGCTTAGCGGTGGGAGGGTACGGAAATGAGCAGTTCTTC. It is translated as CASSLAVGGYGNEQFF.

The V gene is TRBV28, the J gene TRBJ1-1, with D possibly TRBD1 on 5 matching bases. In germline, CDR1 is MDHEN, CDR2 SYDVKM. This CDR3 is 18 amino acids long. Trimming pared 7 bases from V and 3 bases from J, leaving 27 bases between. CDR3 nucleotide sequence: TGTGCCAGCACCGGGGTGGGTTGGGACGCCCCGGGGGACACTGAAGCTTTCTTT. It specifies CASTGVGWDAPGDTEAFF. The full variable domain, its missing parts supplied by reference TRBV28 and TRBJ1-1, is DVKVTQSSRYLVKRTGEKVFLECVQDMDHENMFWYRQDPGLGLRLIYFSYDVKMKEKGDIPEGYSVSREKKERFSLILESASTNQTSMYLCASTGVGWDAPGDTEAFFGQGTRLTVV.